The 26 T cell receptor beta chains below come from one sample, sequenced in a study of blood T cell repertoires in COVID-19. The table came from immunoSEQ multiplex PCR; TCRdb's copy has only in-frame clones and leaves some out. The table shows about 69,000 clones, with around 93% occurring only once. The specimen was peripheral blood. The source is a woman between 55 and 75 years old with active COVID-19.

This chain links TRBV5-6 with TRBJ2-7; TRBD1 matches at 8 bases. Germline CDR1 reads SGHDT; CDR2 reads YYEEEE. J lost 3 bases, V lost 4 bases, and 6 bases had no gene match. This CDR3 is 14 amino acids long. CDR3 DNA: TGTGCCAGCAGCCCGGACAGGGAATACTACGAGCAGTACTTC. Amino acids: CASSPDREYYEQYF.

This sequence joins TRBV19 and TRBJ1-4; 9 bases align to TRBD1. The length of the CDR3 is 14 residues. V lost 6 bases to trimming and J lost 4 bases; unmatched junction nucleotides: 3. The germline V gene encodes CDR1 LNHDA and CDR2 SQIVND (reference sequence). As DNA, the CDR3 is TGTGCCAGTAGGGACAGGGGCCGTAATGAAAAACTGTTTTTT. Translating gives CASRDRGRNEKLFF.

The chain employs TRBV6-6 and TRBJ1-2; D is ambiguous. V gave up 4 bases and J gave up 12 bases, with 9 bases separating them. Per the germline V gene, CDR1 is MNHNY and CDR2 is SVGAGI (reference sequence). The CDR3 consists of 10 residues. The chain's CDR3 is CASSSPGDTF. The CDR3 nucleotides read TGTGCCAGCAGTTCTCCGGGAGACACCTTC.

The chain combines TRBV6-2 or TRBV6-3 with TRBJ2-5; weak D call: TRBD2 (5 bases). Trimming took off 1 base at V and 4 bases at J, with 19 bases between the two ends. Germline CDR1 reads MNHEY; CDR2 reads SVGEGT. The CDR3 consists of 17 residues. The CDR3 DNA reads as TGTGCCAGCAGTTACTTTCGGGATTTTTCGCCGACAGAGACCCAGTACTTC. Protein: CASSYFRDFSPTETQYF.

This clone was detected only once. The gene calls are TRBV30 and TRBJ1-1; D remains unclear. Trimming took off 5 bases at V and 0 bases at J, with 7 bases between the two ends. Germline loops: CDR1 GTSNPN, CDR2 SVGIG (reference sequence). The CDR3 sequence is 12 residues long. The CDR3 nucleotides are TGTGCCTGGGGACCTATGAACACTGAAGCTTTCTTT. Its translation: CAWGPMNTEAFF.

The chain uses TRBV28 and TRBJ1-4, with 7 positions matching TRBD1. This CDR3 contains 16 residues. In germline, CDR1 is MDHEN, CDR2 SYDVKM. V was clipped by 4 bases and J by 5 bases; unmatched bases: 10. The CDR3 DNA follows: TGTGCCAGCAGTTCCCTCCCCGGGACAGCCAATGAAAAACTGTTTTTT. It codes for CASSSLPGTANEKLFF.

The chain recombines TRBV11-2 with TRBJ2-1; 7 bases are a match to TRBD1. Germline V gives CDR1 SGHAT, CDR2 FQNNGV. J lost 2 bases, V lost 4 bases, and 5 bases had no gene match. The CDR3 spans 15 residues. The CDR3 sequence is CASSSRGQPYNEQFF. DNA for the CDR3: TGTGCCAGCAGCTCTAGGGGACAGCCCTACAATGAGCAGTTCTTC.

The chain uses TRBV2 and TRBJ2-1, with 12 bases lining up with TRBD2. V was pared by 6 bases and J by 5 bases, with 8 bases of the junction left unmatched. Germline V gene lookup returns CDR1 SNHLY and CDR2 FYNNEI. The CDR3 is 16 amino acids. The CDR3 DNA reads as TGTGCCAGCAGGCTGACTAGCGGGGGACTCAACAATGAGCAGTTCTTC. Amino acid sequence: CASRLTSGGLNNEQFF.

The V gene is TRBV18, the J gene TRBJ2-3, with TRBD1 matching over 10 bases. This CDR3 contains 15 residues. Germline lookup yields CDR1 KGHSH and CDR2 LQKENI. Trimming at V came to 6 bases and at J to 3 bases, leaving 6 bases not matched to a gene. The DNA of the CDR3 is TGTGCCAGCTCGCCCAGGACAGGGGGGACAGATACGCAGTATTTT. Translating it yields CASSPRTGGTDTQYF.

The rearrangement joins TRBV4-1 to TRBJ2-7; TRBD1 agrees at 8 bases. The ends lost 3 bases at V and 3 bases at J; junction bases unmatched: 4. The length of the CDR3 is 14 residues. Germline CDR1 and CDR2: MGHRA and YSYEKL. The CDR3 region has the DNA TGCGCCAGCAGCCATGCAGGGGGCGGCTACGAGCAGTACTTC. Encoded protein: CASSHAGGGYEQYF.

This chain connects TRBV14 to TRBJ2-1, with TRBD2 identical over 11 bases. The CDR3 runs 17 residues. After removal of 0 bases from V and 4 bases from J, the junction contained 5 bases not matched to a gene. Germline V gene sequence: CDR1 SGHDN, CDR2 FVKESK. The CDR3 protein is CASSQDRGLAAYNEQFF. CDR3 nucleotides: TGTGCCAGCAGCCAAGATAGGGGACTAGCGGCATACAATGAGCAGTTCTTC.

This rearrangement joins TRBV5-4 to TRBJ2-7, with no clear D. CDR3 length equals 12 residues. V was trimmed by 6 bases and J by 5 bases, leaving 12 bases between them. Germline V gene data show CDR1 as SGHNT and CDR2 as YYREEE (reference sequence). The CDR3 sequence: CASNQLGHEQYF. CDR3 bases: TGTGCCAGCAACCAGCTTGGGCACGAGCAGTACTTC.

V usage is TRBV14 and J usage is TRBJ2-5; D is possibly TRBD1 (5 bases). The CDR3 runs to 13 residues. Germline V CDR1 and CDR2: SGHDN, FVKESK. V was pared by 6 bases and J by 1 base, with 9 bases between. The CDR3: CASSGAIQETQYF. CDR3 nucleotide sequence: TGTGCCAGCAGTGGGGCCATCCAAGAGACCCAGTACTTC.

The CDR3 loop reads CASSGNRNTGELFF. CDR3 DNA sequence: TGTGCCAGCAGTGGAAACAGGAACACCGGGGAGCTGTTTTTT. The chain is built from TRBV2 and TRBJ2-2; no reliable D call. The CDR3 contains 14 residues. V lost 4 bases, J lost 1 base, and 7 bases lay in between. The germline V gene has CDR1 SNHLY and CDR2 FYNNEI.

This rearrangement joins TRBV7-2 to TRBJ2-7; TRBD1 matches 8 bases. V was pared by 5 bases and J by 0 bases, with 6 bases of the junction left unmatched. Per the germline V gene, CDR1 is SGHTA and CDR2 is FQGNSA. There are 15 residues in the CDR3. The CDR3, as DNA: TGTGCCAGCAGCCTCCGACAGGGGAGCTCCTACGAGCAGTACTTC. It yields the protein CASSLRQGSSYEQYF.

This clone turned up a few times. The chain is built from TRBV4-1 and TRBJ2-3; D gene uncertain. The CDR3 sequence is 15 residues long. Trimming pared 2 bases from V and 2 bases from J, leaving 11 bases between. Germline CDR1 and CDR2: MGHRA and YSYEKL. CDR3 nucleotides: TGCGCCAGCAGCCAACCTAGGTTCCCCACAGATACGCAGTATTTT. Protein sequence: CASSQPRFPTDTQYF.

The chain has TRBV9 and TRBJ2-7; 8 nucleotides line up with TRBD2. This CDR3 comprises 17 residues. The germline V gene encodes CDR1 SGDLS and CDR2 YYNGEE. V trimming: 1 base; J trimming: 5 bases; junction bases outside the gene matches: 14. CDR3 in amino acids: CASSVTPNSGILHEQYF. For the CDR3, the DNA is TGTGCCAGCAGCGTAACCCCCAATAGCGGGATTCTTCACGAGCAGTACTTC.

This chain connects TRBV9 to TRBJ2-3, with 9 bases fitting TRBD1. The junction had 7 bases not matched to a gene; V was cut back by 0 bases and J by 5 bases. The CDR3 consists of 16 residues. Germline CDR1 is SGDLS and CDR2 is YYNGEE. CDR3 DNA: TGTGCCAGCAGCGTAGCTACAGGACAGGGGTTAGATACGCAGTATTTT. Its translation: CASSVATGQGLDTQYF. Variable domain in full (rest from reference TRBV9 and TRBJ2-3): DSGVTQTPKHLITATGQRVTLRCSPRSGDLSVYWYQQSLDQGLQFLIQYYNGEERAKGNILERFSAQQFPDLHSELNLSSLELGDSALYFCASSVATGQGLDTQYFGPGTRLTVL.

The gene calls are TRBV18 and TRBJ2-4, with TRBD1 as a possible D gene (7 bases). Germline CDR1 is KGHSH and CDR2 is LQKENI. The V and J ends lost 5 bases and 0 bases respectively, with 14 bases between them. This CDR3 spans 16 amino acids. The CDR3 sequence: CASSGGTDIAKNIQYF. CDR3 nucleotides: TGTGCCAGCTCAGGCGGGACAGATATAGCCAAAAACATTCAGTACTTC.

The rearrangement joins TRBV5-6 to TRBJ1-2; TRBD1 matches 8 bases. This CDR3 has 16 residues. V lost 0 bases, J lost 4 bases, and 8 bases stayed unmatched. CDR1 is SGHDT, CDR2 YYEEEE, per germline. As DNA, the CDR3 is TGTGCCAGCAGCTTGGCCCAGGGGGCGCGAGGCTATGGCTACACCTTC. It is translated as CASSLAQGARGYGYTF.

J is TRBJ1-5 and V is TRBV27, with 10 bases lining up with TRBD1. The length of the CDR3 is 14 residues. Germline lookup yields CDR1 MNHEY and CDR2 SMNVEV (reference sequence). The V and J ends lost 5 bases and 2 bases, in that order; junction bases with no gene match: 0. The CDR3 region is CASSGTGGNQPQHF. CDR3 nucleotide sequence: TGTGCCAGCAGTGGGACAGGGGGCAATCAGCCCCAGCATTTT.

This chain uses TRBV7-8 with TRBJ2-2; a weak D match, TRBD1 (6 bases). Between the trimmed V and J ends, which lost 5 bases and 1 base, there was a span of 17 bases. This CDR3 comprises 17 residues. The germline V gene has CDR1 SGHVS and CDR2 FQNEAQ. CDR3 sequence: CASSRLGATGNTGELFF. Written as DNA, the CDR3 is TGTGCCAGCAGCCGGCTCGGTGCGACAGGGAACACCGGGGAGCTGTTTTTT.

V is TRBV15 and J is TRBJ1-3; D gene ambiguous. V was cut by 0 bases and J by 0 bases, with 9 bases left in between. Germline values: CDR1 LNHNV, CDR2 YYDKDF (reference sequence). This CDR3 spans 16 amino acids. The CDR3 loop is CATSRDRTSSGNTIYF. Written as DNA, the CDR3 is TGTGCCACCAGCAGAGATCGCACATCCTCTGGAAACACCATATATTTT. Looking up the rest from reference TRBV15 and TRBJ1-3 gives the full variable domain: DAMVIQNPRYQVTQFGKPVTLSCSQTLNHNVMYWYQQKSSQAPKLLFHYYDKDFNNEADTPDNFQSRRPNTSFCFLDIRSPGLGDTAMYLCATSRDRTSSGNTIYFGEGSWLTVV.

This chain links TRBV7-8 with TRBJ1-6, with D perhaps matching TRBD1 (6 bases). The CDR3 totals 13 residues. V shed 4 bases and J shed 11 bases, with 12 bases lying between them. Germline V gives CDR1 SGHVS, CDR2 FQNEAQ. For the CDR3, the DNA is TGTGCCAGCAGCTGGGGGGGCCCCGCACCCCTCCACTTT. Protein product: CASSWGGPAPLHF.

This clone was found a few times. The chain has TRBV7-8 and TRBJ1-1, with D perhaps TRBD1 (5 bases). Trimming stripped 5 bases from V and 4 bases from J, with 14 bases between. The length of the CDR3 is 14 residues. Germline V gene sequence: CDR1 SGHVS, CDR2 FQNEAQ. CDR3 bases: TGTGCCAGCAGCCCGGGGACTCCTGGCACTGAAGCTTTCTTT. Residues: CASSPGTPGTEAFF.

This rearrangement joins TRBV5-1 to TRBJ2-3, with unresolved D. Germline V gives CDR1 SGHRS, CDR2 YFSETQ. V was cut by 0 bases and J by 4 bases, with 6 bases left in between. The CDR3 has 13 amino acids. The CDR3 DNA is TGCGCCAGCAGCTTGGCCTCCCCAGATACGCAGTATTTT. This encodes CASSLASPDTQYF.